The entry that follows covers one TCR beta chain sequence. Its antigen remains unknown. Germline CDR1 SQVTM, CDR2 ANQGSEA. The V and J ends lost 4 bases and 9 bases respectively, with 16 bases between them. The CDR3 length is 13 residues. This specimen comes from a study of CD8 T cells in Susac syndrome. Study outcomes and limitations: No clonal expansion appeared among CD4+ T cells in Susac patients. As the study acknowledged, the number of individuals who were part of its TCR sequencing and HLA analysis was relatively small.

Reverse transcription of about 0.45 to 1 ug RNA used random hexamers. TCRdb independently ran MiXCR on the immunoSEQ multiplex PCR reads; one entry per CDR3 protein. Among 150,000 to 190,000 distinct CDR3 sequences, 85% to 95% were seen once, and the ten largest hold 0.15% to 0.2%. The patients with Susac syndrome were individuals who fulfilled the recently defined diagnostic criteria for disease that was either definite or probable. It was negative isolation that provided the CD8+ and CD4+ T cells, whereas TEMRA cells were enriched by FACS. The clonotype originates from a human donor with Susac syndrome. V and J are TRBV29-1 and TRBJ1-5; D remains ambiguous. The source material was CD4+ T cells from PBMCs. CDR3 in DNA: TGCAGCGTTGTGGAGGCAGTAGGAACGCCCCAGCATTTT. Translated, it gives CSVVEAVGTPQHF.